Presented here are 30 T cell receptor beta chains from one specimen sequenced in a study of cytomegalovirus exposure and HLA in healthy donors. Vbeta (60) and Jbeta (13) primers were used in the PCR. Profiled with immunoSEQ multiplex PCR; TCRdb holds only in-frame clones, not every one. The sample lists 100,000 or so clones, 65% to 80% occurring once. Specimen: PBMCs. The receptors come from a woman in her forties or fifties in good health and CMV-seropositive.

The rearrangement uses TRBV21-1 and TRBJ1-2; TRBD1, the D gene given by the table, was not confirmed from the DNA. TRBV21-1 is a documented pseudogene. The CDR3 spans 14 residues. CDR3 DNA: TGTGCCAGCAGACCACCTACTGGACAGGGGCTTCACACCTTC. Amino acids: CASRPPTGQGLHTF.

The V call is TRBV7-9, the J call TRBJ1-1; D is ambiguous. The V gene lost 1 base and the J gene lost 1 base, with 7 bases spanning the gap. Germline lookup yields CDR1 SEHNR and CDR2 FQNEAQ (reference sequence). The CDR3 extends over 14 amino acids. CDR3 in amino acids: CASSLDLRNTEAFF. The CDR3 DNA reads TGTGCCAGCAGCTTAGACCTTAGGAACACTGAAGCTTTCTTT.

This chain joins TRBV4-2 and TRBJ2-1; 8 nucleotides match TRBD2. V lost 4 bases to trimming and J lost 8 bases; unmatched junction nucleotides: 13. Germline V CDR1 and CDR2: LGHNA, YNFKEQ. This CDR3 region has 16 residues. Here the CDR3 DNA reads TGTGCCAGCAGCCGACCTCCCCGGGGGGGCGTAGATGAGCAGTTCTTC. Residues: CASSRPPRGGVDEQFF.

There are a few counts of this clone. This rearrangement joins TRBV7-8 to TRBJ2-6; no definite D call. Germline V lookup: CDR1 SGHVS, CDR2 FQNEAQ. Trimming cost V 0 bases and J 0 bases, with 9 bases left between them. This CDR3 has 17 amino acids. The CDR3 DNA is TGTGCCAGCAGCTTAGCGGGCCTAATCTCTGGGGCCAACGTCCTGACTTTC. Translated: CASSLAGLISGANVLTF.

The chain couples TRBV30 to TRBJ1-5, with a possible D match to TRBD1 (5 bases). Trimming removed 0 bases from V and 5 bases from J, with 8 bases in between. The CDR3 length is 13 residues. Germline lookup yields CDR1 GTSNPN and CDR2 SVGIG (reference sequence). This chain's CDR3 is CAWSVYRHQPQHF. The CDR3 DNA sequence: TGTGCCTGGAGTGTATACAGGCATCAGCCCCAGCATTTT. Drawing the rest from reference TRBV30 and TRBJ1-5, the complete variable domain is SQTIHQWPATLVQPVGSPLSLECTVEGTSNPNLYWYRQAAGRGLQLLFYSVGIGQISSEVPQNLSASRPQDRQFILSSKKLLLSDSGFYLCAWSVYRHQPQHFGDGTRLSIL.

This clone was seen only a few times. CDR3 in DNA: TGCGCCATTCCTCACCCGGGGGAGATCTTTGAGACCCAGTACTTC. As protein: CAIPHPGEIFETQYF. J is TRBJ2-5 and V is TRBV5-1; D is perhaps TRBD2 (6 bases). The germline V gene encodes CDR1 SGHRS and CDR2 YFSETQ. The CDR3 is 15 amino acids. The V end was cut by 9 bases, the J end by 5 bases, with 23 bases between.

The rearrangement uses TRBV7-6 and TRBJ2-6, with TRBD1 as a possible D gene (6 bases). V was shortened by 4 bases and J by 0 bases, with 13 bases between the two germline ends. There are 17 residues in the CDR3. The germline gives CDR1 SGHVS, CDR2 FNYEAQ. DNA for the CDR3: TGTGCCAGCAGCTCTATCCGAGGGGGCTCTGGGGCCAACGTCCTGACTTTC. Translating gives CASSSIRGGSGANVLTF. Filled out from reference TRBV7-6 and TRBJ2-6, the complete variable domain reads GAGVSQSPRYKVTKRGQDVALRCDPISGHVSLYWYRQALGQGPEFLTYFNYEAQQDKSGLPNDRFSAERPEGSISTLTIQRTEQRDSAMYRCASSSIRGGSGANVLTFGAGSRLTVL.

The chain links TRBV7-9 to TRBJ2-4; D perhaps matches TRBD1 (6 bases). Trimming shortened V by 1 base and J by 6 bases, and 13 bases separated the two germline ends. CDR3 length: 15 amino acids. Germline CDR1 SEHNR, CDR2 FQNEAQ (reference sequence). CDR3 DNA sequence: TGTGCCAGCAGCTTAGTAGTGGACAGCAGAAACATTCAGTACTTC. Protein sequence: CASSLVVDSRNIQYF.

J is TRBJ2-5 and V is TRBV5-1; 7 bases are shared with TRBD1. Germline CDR1 is SGHRS and CDR2 is YFSETQ. J lost 5 bases, V lost 2 bases, and 6 bases had no gene match. There are 14 residues in the CDR3. The CDR3 spells CASSFRDSSETQYF. Here the CDR3 DNA reads TGCGCCAGCAGCTTCCGGGACAGTAGTGAGACCCAGTACTTC.

V is TRBV27 and J is TRBJ1-2, with D hard to call. This CDR3 contains 13 residues. Between the trimmed V and J ends, which lost 3 bases and 11 bases, there was a span of 16 bases. The V gene's germline CDR1 is MNHEY and CDR2 SMNVEV (reference sequence). In DNA form, the CDR3 reads TGTGCCAGCAGTTTTAGGGAGTCCCTAGGGTACACCTTC. Protein product: CASSFRESLGYTF.

DNA for the CDR3: TGTGCCGTCCCGACAGGGGGAGGTCGTGAAGCTTTCTTT. It codes for CAVPTGGGREAFF. The genes are TRBV6-1 and TRBJ1-1; 9 bases are a match to TRBD1. This CDR3 has 13 residues. V dropped 11 bases and J dropped 7; count of bases not matched to a gene: 11. Germline V gene lookup returns CDR1 MNHNS and CDR2 SASEGT.

About this clone itself: This sample also contains other DNA sequences that code for the same CDR3. V usage is TRBV29-1 and J usage is TRBJ2-2, with TRBD1 matching over 7 bases. Germline V CDR1 and CDR2: SQVTM, ANQGSEA. The V and J ends lost 6 bases and 6 bases, in that order; junction bases with no gene match: 4. CDR3 length: 12 residues. The CDR3 DNA sequence: TGCAGCGTCAACAGGGGTTCCGGGGAGCTGTTTTTT. Translated, it gives CSVNRGSGELFF.

The chain employs TRBV11-3 and TRBJ2-2; no reliable D call. The CDR3 is 15 residues long. Per germline, CDR1 SGHNT and CDR2 YENEEA. Between the trimmed V and J ends, which lost 0 bases and 6 bases, there was a span of 11 bases. CDR3 residues: CASSLDGFHAGELFF. The DNA of the CDR3 is TGTGCCAGCAGCTTAGACGGTTTCCACGCCGGGGAGCTGTTTTTT.

This chain joins TRBV7-6 and TRBJ2-7; TRBD1 is a possible D gene (6 bases). The CDR3 covers 16 residues. CDR1 and CDR2 (germline): SGHVS, FNYEAQ. V was cut by 0 bases and J by 2 bases, with 14 bases left in between. The CDR3 loop reads CASSLALQQGPYEQYF. CDR3 nucleotide sequence: TGTGCCAGCAGCTTAGCGCTACAACAGGGACCCTACGAGCAGTACTTC.

The chain combines TRBV5-6 with TRBJ2-7; tentative D call: TRBD2 (5 bases). The germline gives CDR1 SGHDT, CDR2 YYEEEE. CDR3 length equals 11 residues. V dropped 2 bases and J dropped 11 bases, with 11 bases sitting between them. Here the CDR3 reads CASSFGSGEYF. Here the CDR3 DNA reads TGTGCCAGCAGCTTTGGGAGTGGGGAGTACTTC.

The rearrangement joins TRBV5-1 to TRBJ1-5; D is unclear. Germline assignment: CDR1 SGHRS and CDR2 YFSETQ. This CDR3 spans 16 amino acids. V lost 1 base and J lost 2, with 13 bases in between. CDR3 bases: TGCGCCAGCAGCTTGACTGGAGGGAACGGCAATCAGCCCCAGCATTTT. Its translation: CASSLTGGNGNQPQHF.

J is TRBJ1-6 and V is TRBV5-1, with D maybe TRBD1 (6 bases). The germline CDR1 and CDR2 sequences are SGHRS and YFSETQ. The CDR3 is 13 residues long. V was pared by 9 bases and J by 8 bases, with 15 bases between. CDR3 residues: CATRTDFDSPLHF. The CDR3 coding sequence is TGCGCCACCAGGACAGACTTTGATTCACCCCTCCACTTT.

J is TRBJ2-2 and V is TRBV9; 14 nucleotides align to TRBD2. Trimming took 3 bases from V and 4 from J; bases not matched to a gene: 11. This CDR3 comprises 19 residues. Per germline, CDR1 SGDLS and CDR2 YYNGEE. The CDR3 is CASSALGTSGSWVTGELFF. CDR3 DNA: TGTGCCAGCAGCGCACTCGGGACTAGCGGGAGTTGGGTCACCGGGGAGCTGTTTTTT.

The chain uses TRBV9 and TRBJ2-1; TRBD2 aligns across 13 bases. The germline CDR1 and CDR2 sequences are SGDLS and YYNGEE. V shed 3 bases and J 0 bases; nucleotides not matched to a gene: 3. This CDR3 has 17 amino acids. The CDR3 coding sequence is TGTGCCAGCAGCGAGGGACTAGCGGGGAGCTCCTACAATGAGCAGTTCTTC. Translation: CASSEGLAGSSYNEQFF.

Only a few counts were recorded for this clone. The chain is built from TRBV7-6 and TRBJ2-7, with 7 bases identical to TRBD2. From germline, CDR1 is SGHVS and CDR2 FNYEAQ. This CDR3 contains 13 residues. With V trimmed by 5 bases and J by 7 bases, 8 bases remained unmatched. CDR3 bases: TGTGCCAGCAGCGTCAGCGGGGATTGGGAGCAGTACTTC. It codes for CASSVSGDWEQYF.

The chain combines TRBV13 with TRBJ1-2; weak D call: TRBD1 (6 bases). V lost 0 bases, J lost 6 bases, and 20 bases lay in between. Germline lookup yields CDR1 PRHDT and CDR2 FYEKMQ (reference sequence). The CDR3 is made up of 17 amino acids. CDR3 coding DNA: TGTGCCAGCAGCTTAGGTCACGGGCGGGGGCGAGAGGATGGCTACACCTTC. Its protein is CASSLGHGRGREDGYTF.

The rearrangement uses TRBV5-5 and TRBJ2-2; D is possibly TRBD1 (6 bases). The V and J ends lost 0 bases and 6 bases respectively, with 9 bases between them. The CDR3 extends over 14 amino acids. The germline gives CDR1 SGHKS, CDR2 YYEKEE (reference sequence). The CDR3 sequence is CASSLGGRSGELFF. CDR3 in DNA: TGTGCCAGCAGCTTGGGGGGGCGATCCGGGGAGCTGTTTTTT.

The V call is TRBV9, the J call TRBJ2-1; a weak D match, TRBD2 (6 bases). The CDR3 consists of 16 residues. The V gene's germline CDR1 is SGDLS and CDR2 YYNGEE. The V end lost 3 bases, the J end lost 0 bases, and 13 bases lay between the germline ends. CDR3 nucleotides: TGTGCCAGCAGCGCGGGGGAGCCCGGCTCCTACAATGAGCAGTTCTTC. Translating gives CASSAGEPGSYNEQFF.

The V and J genes are TRBV5-6 and TRBJ2-1; tentative D call: TRBD1 (6 bases). V lost 2 bases and J lost 7, with 22 bases in between. Germline V lookup: CDR1 SGHDT, CDR2 YYEEEE. CDR3 length equals 17 residues. CDR3 coding DNA: TGTGCCAGCAGCTTCCTGTTAACAGGGAACCGCGGGAATGAGCAGTTCTTC. Translation: CASSFLLTGNRGNEQFF.

On this clone: The junction shows a germline mismatch at one end, possibly a read error. The J gene is TRBJ2-5, the V gene TRBV11-2, with 9 bases fitting TRBD2. Looked up from germline, CDR1 is SGHAT and CDR2 is FQNNGV. The CDR3 is 16 amino acids. The CDR3 region is CASNLTHSGGRETQYF. In DNA, the CDR3 is TGTGCCAGCAACTTAACCCATAGCGGGGGTCGGGAGACCCAGTACTTC.

The V gene is TRBV19, the J gene TRBJ1-1; no firm D call. Per germline, CDR1 LNHDA and CDR2 SQIVND (reference sequence). V was shortened by 7 bases and J by 3 bases, with 6 bases between the two germline ends. This CDR3 is 11 amino acids long. The CDR3 loop is CASIDYTEAFF. CDR3 coding DNA: TGTGCCAGTATAGATTACACTGAAGCTTTCTTT.

The chain uses TRBV7-9 and TRBJ2-2; 10 bases fit TRBD2. Losses at the gene ends were 3 bases for V and 5 bases for J; bases not matched to a gene: 12. Germline V gives CDR1 SEHNR, CDR2 FQNEAQ (reference sequence). This CDR3 is built from 18 residues. CDR3 nucleotide sequence: TGTGCCAGCAGCTTTAACCCACGCGGGACTAGCGTAACCGGGGAGCTGTTTTTT. Amino acids: CASSFNPRGTSVTGELFF. Full variable domain (rest looked up from reference TRBV7-9 and TRBJ2-2): DTGVSQNPRHKITKRGQNVTFRCDPISEHNRLYWYRQTLGQGPEFLTYFQNEAQLEKSRLLSDRFSAERPKGSFSTLEIQRTEQGDSAMYLCASSFNPRGTSVTGELFFGEGSRLTVL.

The genes are TRBV9 and TRBJ2-7; 7 bases map to TRBD1. The CDR3 spans 14 residues. The ends lost 0 bases at V and 4 bases at J; junction bases unmatched: 4. Germline V CDR1 and CDR2: SGDLS, YYNGEE. The CDR3 DNA is TGTGCCAGCAGCGTAGGGGACAGAGCATACGAGCAGTACTTC. The encoded protein is CASSVGDRAYEQYF.

V is TRBV5-6 and J is TRBJ2-5, with 8 positions matching TRBD1. Germline CDR1 reads SGHDT; CDR2 reads YYEEEE. This CDR3 has 14 amino acids. J lost 2 bases, V lost 4 bases, and 4 bases had no gene match. CDR3 sequence (DNA): TGTGCCAGCAGCGACAGGGGCACTCAAGAGACCCAGTACTTC. This sequence encodes CASSDRGTQETQYF.

V gene TRBV2 combines with J gene TRBJ1-2, with a tentative D call TRBD1 (5 bases). Trimming took 7 bases from V and 6 from J, leaving 15 bases between them. The germline gives CDR1 SNHLY, CDR2 FYNNEI. The CDR3 length is 13 residues. The CDR3 region has the DNA TGTGCCAGCATAAGGGAACAGGTTAATGGCTACACCTTC. Translated, it gives CASIREQVNGYTF.